A single sample gave rise to the 13 T cell receptor beta chains below, sequenced in a study of metastatic and nonmetastatic thyroid tumors. There were no patients who had received any treatment before thyroid surgery. TCRdb re-clonotyped the PCR reads via MiXCR. The profile shows 15,000 or so clones, 15% to 19% of them singletons. Sequenced sample: blood. The receptors come from a female donor with papillary thyroid cancer or a benign thyroid nodule (not recorded which). Some clones in this sample may be carry-over from other donors' samples.

This clone was counted at least ten times. The rearrangement uses TRBV6-5 and TRBJ1-6, with 9 bases fitting TRBD1. CDR1 is MNHEY and CDR2 is SVGAGI in the germline V gene. Trimming at V came to 5 bases and at J to 4 bases, leaving 15 bases not matched to a gene. The CDR3 spans 19 residues. CDR3 nucleotide sequence: TGTGCCAGCAGTCCCACGGGACAGGGAACGGGTTCGTATAATTCACCCCTCCACTTT. Its translation is CASSPTGQGTGSYNSPLHF.

Regarding this clone: The CDR3 carries no conserved terminal phenylalanine or tryptophan, so it likely arises from a read error. The chain carries TRBV6-1 and TRBJ2-5; 14 bases line up with TRBD2. CDR1 is MNHNS and CDR2 is SASEGT in the germline V gene. The CDR3 contains 15 residues. CDR3 coding DNA: TGTGCCAGCTATACCGGGACTAGCGGGAGAGAGGCCCAGTACTAC. Amino acids: CASYTGTSGREAQYY.

This clone is termed medium-sized. The chain uses TRBV28 and TRBJ2-5; D remains unclear. The V gene lost 6 bases and the J gene lost 7 bases, with 9 bases spanning the gap. Germline V CDR1 and CDR2: MDHEN, SYDVKM. CDR3 length equals 11 residues. CDR3 DNA sequence: TGTGCCAGCAGACGAAGCCGGACCCAGTACTTC. This encodes CASRRSRTQYF.

This clone has just a few counts. The rearrangement links TRBV19 to TRBJ2-3; D call uncertain. CDR1 is LNHDA and CDR2 is SQIVND in the germline V gene (reference sequence). The CDR3 covers 12 residues. The ends were cut back, 5 bases at V and 1 base at J, with 4 bases in the middle. The CDR3 sequence is CASSLRTDTQYF. The CDR3, as DNA: TGTGCCAGTAGTTTACGCACAGATACGCAGTATTTT.

The table lists this clone with many counts. This chain links TRBV20-1 with TRBJ2-5; TRBD1 is a possible D gene (6 bases). CDR1 and CDR2 (germline): DFQATT, SNEGSKA (reference sequence). There are 12 residues in the CDR3. V was cut by 4 bases and J by 4 bases, with 10 bases left in between. Here the CDR3 DNA reads TGCAGTGCTAAACAGGGCGCAGAGACCCAGTACTTC. The encoded protein is CSAKQGAETQYF.

At least ten counts were recorded for this clone. The chain recombines TRBV19 with TRBJ1-3, with D hard to call. CDR1 and CDR2 (germline): LNHDA, SQIVND (reference sequence). V lost 7 bases and J lost 0, with 10 bases in between. The CDR3 spans 14 residues. The CDR3 bases are TGTGCCAGTAAGGTGGAAGCCTCTGGAAACACCATATATTTT. Its translation: CASKVEASGNTIYF.

By proportion, this clone is medium-sized. V and J are TRBV15 and TRBJ1-2; no firm D call. CDR1 is LNHNV and CDR2 is YYDKDF in the germline V gene (reference sequence). The CDR3 covers 14 residues. The ends were cut back, 0 bases at V and 4 bases at J, with 9 bases in the middle. The CDR3 nucleotides read TGTGCCACCAGCAGAGATGTGGCAGGCTATGGCTACACCTTC. It encodes CATSRDVAGYGYTF.

This clone was found many times. This chain joins TRBV7-2 and TRBJ1-2; the match to TRBD1 covers 7 bases. The CDR3 loop spans 13 amino acids. Germline CDR1 and CDR2: SGHTA and FQGNSA. V lost 5 bases to trimming and J lost 4 bases; unmatched junction nucleotides: 4. CDR3: CASSPDRAYGYTF. CDR3 nucleotides: TGTGCCAGCAGCCCCGACAGGGCCTATGGCTACACCTTC.

This chain connects TRBV24-1 to TRBJ2-2; possibly TRBD1 for D (6 bases). V shed 4 bases and J shed 4 bases, with 18 bases lying between them. This CDR3 has 17 amino acids. CDR1 and CDR2 from the germline V gene are KGHDR and SFDVKD. This CDR3 reads CATSELTTGTSTGELFF. DNA of the CDR3: TGTGCCACCAGTGAACTAACAACCGGGACAAGCACCGGGGAGCTGTTTTTT.

This clone was picked up many times. The rearrangement joins TRBV2 to TRBJ2-2; 9 bases match TRBD1. The germline gives CDR1 SNHLY, CDR2 FYNNEI. The CDR3 length is 17 residues. The junction had 6 bases not matched to a gene; V was cut back by 4 bases and J by 0 bases. CDR3 residues: CASSVTGGAANTGELFF. The CDR3 DNA reads as TGTGCCAGCAGTGTGACAGGGGGTGCCGCGAACACCGGGGAGCTGTTTTTT.

This clone was seen many times. The CDR3 here is CASSPDRVANTGELFF. CDR3 nucleotides: TGTGCCAGCTCACCGGACAGGGTCGCGAACACCGGGGAGCTGTTTTTT. V and J are TRBV18 and TRBJ2-2; 8 bases match TRBD1. This CDR3 has 16 residues. Trimming removed 3 bases from V and 0 bases from J; junction bases left unmatched: 3. The germline V gene encodes CDR1 KGHSH and CDR2 LQKENI. Together with reference TRBV18 and TRBJ2-2, the CDR3 gives the full variable domain: NAGVMQNPRHLVRRRGQEARLRCSPMKGHSHVYWYRQLPEEGLKFMVYLQKENIIDESGMPKERFSAEFPKEGPSILRIQQVVRGDSAAYFCASSPDRVANTGELFFGEGSRLTVL.

The rearrangement uses TRBV10-1 and TRBJ2-2; 14 nucleotides match TRBD2. Looked up from germline, CDR1 is WNHNN and CDR2 is SYGVQD (reference sequence). V lost 9 bases, J lost 3 bases, and 6 bases stayed unmatched. This CDR3 is built from 16 residues. The CDR3 protein is CASSLGLAGDTGELFF. In nucleotides, the CDR3 is TGCGCCAGTAGTTTGGGACTAGCGGGGGACACCGGGGAGCTGTTTTTT.

By proportion, this clone is medium-sized. The chain uses TRBV11-2 and TRBJ1-1; no reliable D call. The germline V and J ends were trimmed by 2 bases and 3 bases, with 13 bases remaining between them. In germline, CDR1 is SGHAT, CDR2 FQNNGV. There are 15 residues in the CDR3. The CDR3 protein is CASSLLFGRDTEAFF. CDR3 coding DNA: TGTGCCAGCAGCTTATTATTCGGGAGAGACACTGAAGCTTTCTTT.